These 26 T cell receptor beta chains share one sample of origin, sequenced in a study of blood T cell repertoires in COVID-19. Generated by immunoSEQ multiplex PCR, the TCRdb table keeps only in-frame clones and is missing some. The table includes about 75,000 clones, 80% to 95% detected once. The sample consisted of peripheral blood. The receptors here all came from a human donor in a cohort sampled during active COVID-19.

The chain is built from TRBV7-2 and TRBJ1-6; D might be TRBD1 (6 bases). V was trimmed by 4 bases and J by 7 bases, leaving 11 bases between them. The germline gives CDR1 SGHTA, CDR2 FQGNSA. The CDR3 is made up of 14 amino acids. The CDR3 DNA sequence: TGTGCCAGCAGCTCCCGGACAGAGAATTCACCCCTCCACTTT. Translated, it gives CASSSRTENSPLHF. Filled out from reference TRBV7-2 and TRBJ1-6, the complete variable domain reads GAGVSQSPSNKVTEKGKDVELRCDPISGHTALYWYRQSLGQGLEFLIYFQGNSAPDKSGLPSDRFSAERTGGSVSTLTIQRTQQEDSAVYLCASSSRTENSPLHFGNGTRLTVT.

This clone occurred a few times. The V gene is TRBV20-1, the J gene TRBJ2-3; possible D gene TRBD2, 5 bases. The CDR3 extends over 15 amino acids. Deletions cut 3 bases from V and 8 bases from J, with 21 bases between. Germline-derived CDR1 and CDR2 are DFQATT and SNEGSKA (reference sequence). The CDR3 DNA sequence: TGCAGTGCTAGTTTCTCCGGGAACCCCGCGGGTACGCAGTATTTT. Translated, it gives CSASFSGNPAGTQYF.

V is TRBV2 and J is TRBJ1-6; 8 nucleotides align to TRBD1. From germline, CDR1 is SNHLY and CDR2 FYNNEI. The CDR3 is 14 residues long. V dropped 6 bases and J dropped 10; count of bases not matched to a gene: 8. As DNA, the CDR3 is TGTGCCAGCAGCCCCGGGACAGGAGGCTCACCCCTCCACTTT. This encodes CASSPGTGGSPLHF.

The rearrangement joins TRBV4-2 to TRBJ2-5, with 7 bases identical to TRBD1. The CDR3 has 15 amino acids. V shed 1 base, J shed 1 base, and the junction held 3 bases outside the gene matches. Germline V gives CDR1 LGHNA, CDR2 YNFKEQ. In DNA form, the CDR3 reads TGTGCCAGCAGCCAAGCCGACAGGGCCCAAGAGACCCAGTACTTC. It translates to CASSQADRAQETQYF.

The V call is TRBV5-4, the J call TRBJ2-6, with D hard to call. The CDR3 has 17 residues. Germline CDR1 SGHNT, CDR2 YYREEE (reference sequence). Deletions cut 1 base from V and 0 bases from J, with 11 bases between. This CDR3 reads CASSLWLTASGANVLTF. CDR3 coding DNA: TGTGCCAGCAGCTTGTGGCTGACTGCCTCTGGGGCCAACGTCCTGACTTTC.

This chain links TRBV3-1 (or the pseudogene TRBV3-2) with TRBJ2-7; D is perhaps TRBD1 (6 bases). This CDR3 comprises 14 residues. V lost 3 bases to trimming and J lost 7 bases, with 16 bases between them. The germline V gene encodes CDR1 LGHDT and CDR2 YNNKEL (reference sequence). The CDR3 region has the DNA TGTGCCAGCAGCCATACAGGGAACACGGGTGAGCAGTACTTC. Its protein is CASSHTGNTGEQYF.

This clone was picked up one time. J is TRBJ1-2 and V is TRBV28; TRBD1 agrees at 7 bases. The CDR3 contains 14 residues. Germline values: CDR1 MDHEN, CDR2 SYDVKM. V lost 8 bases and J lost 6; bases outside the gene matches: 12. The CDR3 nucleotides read TGTGCCAGCCAGGATCCCGGGACAGTGGATGGCTACACCTTC. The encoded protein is CASQDPGTVDGYTF.

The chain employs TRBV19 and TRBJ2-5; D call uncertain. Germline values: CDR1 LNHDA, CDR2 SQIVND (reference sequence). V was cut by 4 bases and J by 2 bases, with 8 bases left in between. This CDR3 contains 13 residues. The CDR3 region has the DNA TGTGCCAGTAGTAGAGTCCCTCAAGAGACCCAGTACTTC. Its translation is CASSRVPQETQYF.

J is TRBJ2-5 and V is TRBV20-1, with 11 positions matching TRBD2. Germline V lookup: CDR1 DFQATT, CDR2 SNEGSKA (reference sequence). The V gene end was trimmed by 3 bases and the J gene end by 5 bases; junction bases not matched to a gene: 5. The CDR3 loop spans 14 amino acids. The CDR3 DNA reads TGCAGTGCTAGTAGCGGGGGGGTCTGGGAGACCCAGTACTTC. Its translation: CSASSGGVWETQYF.

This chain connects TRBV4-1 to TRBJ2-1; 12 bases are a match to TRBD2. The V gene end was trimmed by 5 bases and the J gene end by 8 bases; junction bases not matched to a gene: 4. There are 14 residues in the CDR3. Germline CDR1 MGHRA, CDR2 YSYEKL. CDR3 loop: CASSTSGGIDEQFF. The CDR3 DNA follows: TGCGCCAGCAGCACTAGCGGGGGGATCGATGAGCAGTTCTTC.

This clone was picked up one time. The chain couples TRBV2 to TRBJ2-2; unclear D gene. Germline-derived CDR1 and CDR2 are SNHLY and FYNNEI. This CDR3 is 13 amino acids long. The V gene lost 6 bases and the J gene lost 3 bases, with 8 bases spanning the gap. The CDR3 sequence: CASRADYTGELFF. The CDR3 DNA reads TGTGCCAGCAGGGCTGACTACACCGGGGAGCTGTTTTTT.

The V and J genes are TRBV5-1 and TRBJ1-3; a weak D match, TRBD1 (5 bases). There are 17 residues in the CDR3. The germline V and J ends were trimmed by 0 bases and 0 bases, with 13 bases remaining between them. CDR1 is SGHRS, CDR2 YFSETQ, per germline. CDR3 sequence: CASSLGAGDSSGNTIYF. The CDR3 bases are TGCGCCAGCAGCTTGGGGGCAGGCGACAGCTCTGGAAACACCATATATTTT. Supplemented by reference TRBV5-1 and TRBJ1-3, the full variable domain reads KAGVTQTPRYLIKTRGQQVTLSCSPISGHRSVSWYQQTPGQGLQFLFEYFSETQRNKGNFPGRFSGRQFSNSRSEMNVSTLELGDSALYLCASSLGAGDSSGNTIYFGEGSWLTVV.

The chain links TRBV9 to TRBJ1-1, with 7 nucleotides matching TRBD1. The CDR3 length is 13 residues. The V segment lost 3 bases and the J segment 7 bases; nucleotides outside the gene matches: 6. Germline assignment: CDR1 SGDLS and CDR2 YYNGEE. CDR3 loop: CASSAGQPSEAFF. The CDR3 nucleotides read TGTGCCAGCAGCGCGGGACAGCCCAGTGAAGCTTTCTTT. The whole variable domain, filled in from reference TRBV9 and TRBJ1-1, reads DSGVTQTPKHLITATGQRVTLRCSPRSGDLSVYWYQQSLDQGLQFLIQYYNGEERAKGNILERFSAQQFPDLHSELNLSSLELGDSALYFCASSAGQPSEAFFGQGTRLTVV.

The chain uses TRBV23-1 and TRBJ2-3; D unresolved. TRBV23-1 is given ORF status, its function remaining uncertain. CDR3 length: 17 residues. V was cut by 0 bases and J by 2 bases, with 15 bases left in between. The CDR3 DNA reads TGCGCCAGCAGTCAATCACTTACCCCCCCCCACACAGATACGCAGTATTTT. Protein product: CASSQSLTPPHTDTQYF.

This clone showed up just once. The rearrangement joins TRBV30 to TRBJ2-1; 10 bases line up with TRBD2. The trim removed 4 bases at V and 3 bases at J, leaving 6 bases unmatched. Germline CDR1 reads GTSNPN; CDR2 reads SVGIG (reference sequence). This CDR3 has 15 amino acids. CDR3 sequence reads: CAWTLAGDFYNEQFF. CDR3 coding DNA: TGTGCCTGGACTCTAGCGGGGGATTTCTACAATGAGCAGTTCTTC.

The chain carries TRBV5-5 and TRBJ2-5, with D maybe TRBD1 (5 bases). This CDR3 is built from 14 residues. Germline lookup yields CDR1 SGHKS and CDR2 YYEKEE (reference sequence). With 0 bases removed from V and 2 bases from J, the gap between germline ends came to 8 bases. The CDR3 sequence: CASSLGTRQETQYF. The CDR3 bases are TGTGCCAGCAGCTTGGGGACAAGGCAAGAGACCCAGTACTTC.

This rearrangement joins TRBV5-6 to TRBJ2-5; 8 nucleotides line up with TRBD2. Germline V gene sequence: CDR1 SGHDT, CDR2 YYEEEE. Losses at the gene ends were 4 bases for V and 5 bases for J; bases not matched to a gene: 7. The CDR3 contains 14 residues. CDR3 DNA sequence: TGTGCCAGCAGCCTGAGGGCTAGCGGGGAGACCCAGTACTTC. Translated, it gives CASSLRASGETQYF.

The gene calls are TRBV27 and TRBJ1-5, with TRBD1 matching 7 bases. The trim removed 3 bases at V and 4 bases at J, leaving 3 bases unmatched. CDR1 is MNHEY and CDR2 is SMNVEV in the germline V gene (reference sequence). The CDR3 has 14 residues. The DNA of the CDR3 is TGTGCCAGCAGTTTGGGACAGCAAAATCAGCCCCAGCATTTT. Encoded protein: CASSLGQQNQPQHF.

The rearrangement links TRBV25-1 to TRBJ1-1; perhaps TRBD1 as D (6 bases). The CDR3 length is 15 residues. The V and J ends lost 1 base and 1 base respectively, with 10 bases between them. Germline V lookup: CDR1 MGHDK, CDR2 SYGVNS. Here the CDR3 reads CASSEWGGRNTEAFF. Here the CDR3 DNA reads TGTGCCAGCAGTGAATGGGGGGGGCGGAACACTGAAGCTTTCTTT.

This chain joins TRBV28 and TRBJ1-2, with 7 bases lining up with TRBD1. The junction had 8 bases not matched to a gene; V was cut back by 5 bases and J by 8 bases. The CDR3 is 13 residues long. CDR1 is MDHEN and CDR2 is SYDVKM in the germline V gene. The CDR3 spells CASSLTGTNGYTF. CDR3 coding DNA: TGTGCCAGCAGTCTGACAGGGACAAACGGCTACACCTTC.

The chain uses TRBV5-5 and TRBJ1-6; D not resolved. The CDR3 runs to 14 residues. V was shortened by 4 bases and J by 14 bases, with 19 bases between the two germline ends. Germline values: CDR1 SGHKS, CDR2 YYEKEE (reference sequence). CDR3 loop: CASSPPLDKSALHF. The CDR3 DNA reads TGTGCCAGCAGCCCCCCCCTTGATAAATCGGCCCTCCACTTT. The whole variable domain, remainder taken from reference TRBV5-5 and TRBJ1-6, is DAGVTQSPTHLIKTRGQQVTLRCSPISGHKSVSWYQQVLGQGPQFIFQYYEKEERGRGNFPDRFSARQFPNYSSELNVNALLLGDSALYLCASSPPLDKSALHFGNGTRLTVT.

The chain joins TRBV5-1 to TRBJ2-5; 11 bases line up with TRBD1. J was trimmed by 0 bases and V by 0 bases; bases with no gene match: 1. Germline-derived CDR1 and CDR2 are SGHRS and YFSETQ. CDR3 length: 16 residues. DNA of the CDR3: TGCGCCAGCAGCTTGGGGGACAGGGGGTACCAAGAGACCCAGTACTTC. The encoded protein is CASSLGDRGYQETQYF.

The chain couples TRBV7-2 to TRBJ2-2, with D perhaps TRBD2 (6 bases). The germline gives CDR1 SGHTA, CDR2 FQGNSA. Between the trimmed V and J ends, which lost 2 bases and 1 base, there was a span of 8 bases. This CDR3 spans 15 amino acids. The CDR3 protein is CASSLFSGNTGELFF. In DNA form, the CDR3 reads TGTGCCAGCAGCTTATTTAGCGGGAACACCGGGGAGCTGTTTTTT.

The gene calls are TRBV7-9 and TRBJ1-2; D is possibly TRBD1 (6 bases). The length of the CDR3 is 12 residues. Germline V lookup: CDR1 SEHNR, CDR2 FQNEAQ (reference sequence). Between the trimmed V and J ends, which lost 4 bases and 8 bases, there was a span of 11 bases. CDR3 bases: TGTGCCAGCAGCTCAGGGGTCCTGGGCTACACCTTC. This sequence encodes CASSSGVLGYTF.

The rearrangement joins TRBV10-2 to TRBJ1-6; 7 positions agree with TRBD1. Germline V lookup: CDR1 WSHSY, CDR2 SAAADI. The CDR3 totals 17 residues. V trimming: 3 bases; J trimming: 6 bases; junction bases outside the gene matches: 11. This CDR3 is CASSEGRDSVRNSPLHF. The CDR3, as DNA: TGCGCCAGCAGTGAAGGCCGGGACAGCGTACGTAATTCACCCCTCCACTTT.

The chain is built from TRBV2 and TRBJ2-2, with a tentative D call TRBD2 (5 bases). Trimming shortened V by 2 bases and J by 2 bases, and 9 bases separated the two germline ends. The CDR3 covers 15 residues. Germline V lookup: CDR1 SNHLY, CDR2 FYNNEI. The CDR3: CASSEIGGNTGELFF. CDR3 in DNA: TGTGCCAGCAGTGAAATAGGAGGAAACACCGGGGAGCTGTTTTTT.